The 13 T cell receptor beta chains in this list originate from one sample, sequenced in a study of blood T cell repertoires in COVID-19. Repertoires were generated with immunoSEQ multiplex PCR, while TCRdb's copy carries only in-frame clones and drops some. This repertoire shows roughly 200,000 clones, roughly four fifths found once; its top ten account for less than 5.5%. Sequenced: peripheral blood. The receptors were gathered from a man aged 45 to 65 with active or convalescent COVID-19.

CDR3 in DNA: TGTGCCAGCAGTCGGGATTCTGGGACAGACTATGGCTACACCTTC. Protein product: CASSRDSGTDYGYTF. J is TRBJ1-2 and V is TRBV6-6; 7 nucleotides agree with TRBD1. The CDR3 spans 15 residues. CDR1 MNHNY and CDR2 SVGAGI come from the germline V gene (reference sequence). With V trimmed by 5 bases and J by 3 bases, 9 bases remained unmatched.

The chain employs TRBV5-6 and TRBJ2-7, with 10 bases that match TRBD1. The CDR3 covers 14 residues. Per the germline V gene, CDR1 is SGHDT and CDR2 is YYEEEE. J gave up 4 bases and V 4 bases, and 5 bases lay outside the gene matches. CDR3 residues: CASSRQGASYEQYF. Here the CDR3 DNA reads TGTGCCAGCAGCCGACAGGGGGCCTCGTACGAGCAGTACTTC.

J is TRBJ2-3 and V is TRBV6-2 or TRBV6-3, with 9 bases fitting TRBD1. This CDR3 region has 17 residues. Trimming removed 0 bases from V and 2 bases from J; junction bases left unmatched: 6. Germline CDR1 MNHEY, CDR2 SVGEGT. The CDR3 spells CASSYSEDRGFTDTQYF. The CDR3, as DNA: TGTGCCAGCAGTTACTCGGAGGACAGGGGTTTCACAGATACGCAGTATTTT.

The J gene is TRBJ2-6, the V gene TRBV5-6; unclear D gene. This CDR3 region has 13 residues. Per the germline V gene, CDR1 is SGHDT and CDR2 is YYEEEE. Between the trimmed V and J ends, which lost 8 bases and 1 base, there was a span of 7 bases. The CDR3 loop reads CASQYSGANVLTF. The CDR3 bases are TGTGCCAGTCAGTATTCTGGGGCCAACGTCCTGACTTTC. The full variable domain, completed using reference TRBV5-6 and TRBJ2-6, is DAGVTQSPTHLIKTRGQQVTLRCSPKSGHDTVSWYQQALGQGPQFIFQYYEEEERQRGNFPDRFSGHQFPNYSSELNVNALLLGDSALYLCASQYSGANVLTFGAGSRLTVL.

This rearrangement joins TRBV4-1 to TRBJ1-3; a weak D match, TRBD1 (6 bases). The V gene's germline CDR1 is MGHRA and CDR2 YSYEKL. The CDR3 runs 14 residues. Trimming removed 2 bases at V and 2 bases at J, with 7 bases between. In DNA, the CDR3 is TGCGCCAGCAGCCAACGGGACACTGGAAACACCATATATTTT. This sequence encodes CASSQRDTGNTIYF.

The chain has TRBV6-2 or TRBV6-3 and TRBJ2-2, with D maybe TRBD1 (5 bases). This CDR3 comprises 14 residues. The V gene's germline CDR1 is MNHEY and CDR2 SVGEGT. V shed 0 bases and J shed 7 bases, with 9 bases lying between them. CDR3 loop: CASSYSGEHGELFF. The CDR3 DNA follows: TGTGCCAGCAGTTACTCAGGGGAACACGGGGAGCTGTTTTTT.

The chain couples TRBV5-6 to TRBJ2-5; 7 nucleotides agree with TRBD2. This CDR3 region has 13 residues. Trimming took 3 bases from V and 5 from J; bases not matched to a gene: 4. The germline CDR1 and CDR2 sequences are SGHDT and YYEEEE. The CDR3: CASSSAGVETQYF. CDR3 bases: TGTGCCAGCAGCTCGGCGGGGGTTGAGACCCAGTACTTC.

The V and J genes are TRBV2 and TRBJ1-4; possible D gene TRBD1, 6 bases. The CDR3 runs to 13 residues. V was trimmed by 4 bases and J by 5 bases, leaving 8 bases between them. Per the germline V gene, CDR1 is SNHLY and CDR2 is FYNNEI. CDR3 sequence reads: CASSVGANEKLFF. The CDR3 coding sequence is TGTGCCAGCAGTGTGGGGGCAAATGAAAAACTGTTTTTT.

This clone was recorded once. This sequence joins TRBV10-3 and TRBJ1-6, with 9 positions matching TRBD1. CDR3 size: 16 residues. V gave up 8 bases and J gave up 5 bases; unmatched junction bases: 10. Per the germline V gene, CDR1 is ENHRY and CDR2 is SYGVKD. DNA for the CDR3: TGTGCCATCCGGTCGGGGGACAGGGCAAATAATTCACCCCTCCACTTT. This sequence encodes CAIRSGDRANNSPLHF.

The rearrangement joins TRBV19 to TRBJ1-1, with no clear D. Germline V CDR1 and CDR2: LNHDA, SQIVND (reference sequence). The CDR3 length is 12 residues. Trimming pared 3 bases from V and 1 base from J, leaving 3 bases between. The CDR3 DNA sequence: TGTGCCAGTAGTATGCGGAACACTGAAGCTTTCTTT. Translated, it gives CASSMRNTEAFF. Full variable domain (outside the CDR3, taken from reference TRBV19 and TRBJ1-1): DGGITQSPKYLFRKEGQNVTLSCEQNLNHDAMYWYRQDPGQGLRLIYYSQIVNDFQKGDIAEGYSVSREKKESFPLTVTSAQKNPTAFYLCASSMRNTEAFFGQGTRLTVV.

The gene calls are TRBV9 and TRBJ1-4; D gene ambiguous. The CDR3 spans 14 residues. V lost 0 bases and J 5 bases, leaving 8 bases between the germline ends. In germline, CDR1 is SGDLS, CDR2 YYNGEE. CDR3 loop: CASSVAVRNEKLFF. The DNA of the CDR3 is TGTGCCAGCAGCGTAGCGGTGAGAAATGAAAAACTGTTTTTT.

The chain recombines TRBV5-3 with TRBJ2-5; 14 bases fit TRBD2. TRBV5-3 is designated an ORF whose function remains uncertain. The V and J ends lost 4 bases and 8 bases, in that order; junction bases with no gene match: 10. The CDR3 sequence is 16 residues long. CDR3 bases: TGTGCCAGAAGCCGGACTAGCGGGGGGATACTTGGCACCCAGTACTTC. This sequence encodes CARSRTSGGILGTQYF.

V and J are TRBV18 and TRBJ2-7; D perhaps matches TRBD2 (5 bases). CDR3 size: 14 residues. CDR1 and CDR2 (germline): KGHSH, LQKENI. The V and J ends lost 2 bases and 6 bases respectively, with 14 bases between them. The CDR3 loop reads CASSPVGRGGEQYF. CDR3 bases: TGTGCCAGCTCACCAGTAGGCAGAGGAGGCGAGCAGTACTTC.